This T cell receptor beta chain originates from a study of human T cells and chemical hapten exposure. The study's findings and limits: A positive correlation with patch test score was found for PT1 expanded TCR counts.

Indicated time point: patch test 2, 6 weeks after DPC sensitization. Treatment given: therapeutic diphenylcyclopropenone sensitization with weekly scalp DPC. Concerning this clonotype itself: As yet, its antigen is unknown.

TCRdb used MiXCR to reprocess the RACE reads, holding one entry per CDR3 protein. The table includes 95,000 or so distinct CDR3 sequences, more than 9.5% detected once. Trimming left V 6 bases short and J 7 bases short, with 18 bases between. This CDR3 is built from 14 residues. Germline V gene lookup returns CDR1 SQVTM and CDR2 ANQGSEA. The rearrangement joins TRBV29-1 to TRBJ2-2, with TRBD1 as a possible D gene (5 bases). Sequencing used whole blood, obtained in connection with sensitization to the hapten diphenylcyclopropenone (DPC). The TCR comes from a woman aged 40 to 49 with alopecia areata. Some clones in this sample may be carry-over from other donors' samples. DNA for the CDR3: TGCAGCGTGGGGAAGGGGTGGAGTGGCGGGGAGCTGTTTTTT. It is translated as CSVGKGWSGGELFF.